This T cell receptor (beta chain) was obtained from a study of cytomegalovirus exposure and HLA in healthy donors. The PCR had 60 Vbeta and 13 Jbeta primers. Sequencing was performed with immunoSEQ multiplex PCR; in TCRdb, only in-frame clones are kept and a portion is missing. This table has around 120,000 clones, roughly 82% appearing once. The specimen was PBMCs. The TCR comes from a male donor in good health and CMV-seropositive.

As DNA, the CDR3 is TGTGCCAGCAGTTACAAAAACAGGGTCACCGGGGAGCTGTTTTTT. It is translated as CASSYKNRVTGELFF. The rearrangement uses TRBV27 and TRBJ2-2; a weak D match, TRBD1 (6 bases). The CDR3 consists of 15 residues. Germline V gene data show CDR1 as MNHEY and CDR2 as SMNVEV (reference sequence). Trimming took off 4 bases at V and 4 bases at J, with 13 bases between the two ends.